This record covers a single T cell receptor beta chain. CDR3 size: 14 residues. After removal of 5 bases from V and 4 bases from J, the junction contained 5 bases not matched to a gene. CDR1 and CDR2 (germline): KGHSH, LQKENI. The record originates from a study of blood T cell repertoires in COVID-19. Study-wide context: Samples taken during acute and convalescent COVID-19 were collected in the United States, Italy and Spain.

In the original analysis: Amplification of reference gene primers was used by the study to estimate nucleated cell counts. TCRdb's table, derived via immunoSEQ multiplex PCR, lists solely in-frame clones and lacks some. V, J and clone size reflect that table, while D and trimming were determined from the DNA. The profile shows some 150,000 clones, over 80% of them singletons. V is TRBV18 and J is TRBJ1-3, with TRBD1 identical over 7 bases. The sample comprised peripheral blood. This TCR came from a woman between 50 and 59 years old with acute or convalescent COVID-19. CDR3 bases: TGTGCCAGCTCAGCCGGGACAGAGGGAAACACCATATATTTT. Its protein is CASSAGTEGNTIYF.